The 16 T cell receptor beta chains listed next were all sequenced from one sample in a study of response to subunit inactivated influenza vaccine. TCRdb fed the RT-PCR reads into MiXCR, producing one record per CDR3 protein. Of roughly 780,000 distinct CDR3 sequences in the sample, approximately 17% are singletons; the top ten hold 11%. The sample in question was PBMCs from blood, obtained 4 to 6 days after vaccination. The origin of the receptors is a man aged 45-60 years who received an inactivated influenza vaccine.

Remarks on this clonotype: One base away lies a much larger clone, so this may be a sequencing read error. The CDR3 loop reads CATSGTTGVRGISYIEQFF. CDR3 DNA sequence: TGTGCCACCAGTGGCACGACAGGGGTTCGCGGGATCTCCTACATTGAGCAGTTCTTC. This chain connects TRBV24-1 to TRBJ2-1; the match to TRBD1 covers 8 bases. Germline CDR1 reads KGHDR; CDR2 reads SFDVKD. CDR3 length: 19 amino acids.

V and J are TRBV7-2 and TRBJ2-7; 8 bases map to TRBD2. This CDR3 spans 15 amino acids. CDR1 and CDR2 (germline): SGHTA, FQGNSA. J gave up 1 base and V 5 bases, and 7 bases lay outside the gene matches. In nucleotides, the CDR3 is TGTGCCAGCAGCCCCGGGCCTAGCGGGTCCTACGAGCAGTACTTC. It yields the protein CASSPGPSGSYEQYF.

The chain has TRBV5-8 and TRBJ2-4, with TRBD1 matching 9 bases. This CDR3 contains 16 residues. Germline-derived CDR1 and CDR2 are SGHTS and YDEGEE. V shed 6 bases and J 2 bases; nucleotides not matched to a gene: 9. CDR3 bases: TGTGCCAGCAACTTCCCCGGGACAGGGACCAAAAACATTCAGTACTTC. This sequence encodes CASNFPGTGTKNIQYF.

This clonotype was picked up many times. This chain links TRBV20-1 with TRBJ2-3, with 11 bases fitting TRBD2. This CDR3 contains 14 residues. Germline V gene sequence: CDR1 DFQATT, CDR2 SNEGSKA (reference sequence). V shed 5 bases, J shed 6 bases, and the junction held 7 bases outside the gene matches. The CDR3 sequence: CSAPSGGRDDTQYF. The DNA of the CDR3 is TGCAGTGCTCCTAGCGGGGGGCGTGACGATACGCAGTATTTT.

The chain carries TRBV20-1 and TRBJ1-3; D gene uncertain. Germline CDR1 DFQATT, CDR2 SNEGSKA (reference sequence). V was cut by 6 bases and J by 8 bases, with 17 bases left in between. This CDR3 is built from 13 residues. CDR3 protein: CSASTWGLDTIYF. The CDR3 DNA reads TGCAGTGCCTCGACATGGGGTCTAGACACCATATATTTT.

This clonotype was recorded many times. The chain uses TRBV12-3 or TRBV12-4 and TRBJ2-3; 11 bases map to TRBD2. J lost 4 bases, V lost 6 bases, and 9 bases had no gene match. The CDR3 is 16 residues long. CDR3 in DNA: TGTGCCAGCAGCTTGCGTCTAGCGGGGGGTCCAGATACGCAGTATTTT. Its translation is CASSLRLAGGPDTQYF.

A few counts support this clonotype. This chain uses TRBV4-3 with TRBJ2-5; D remains unclear. CDR3 length: 14 amino acids. Per germline, CDR1 LGHNA and CDR2 YSLEER. V lost 4 bases, J lost 5 bases, and 14 bases lay in between. CDR3 in DNA: TGCGCCAGCAGCCCCCTAACTATGGGGGAGACCCAGTACTTC. Its protein product is CASSPLTMGETQYF.

There are a few counts of this clonotype. The chain uses TRBV4-2 and TRBJ2-7; weak D call: TRBD2 (6 bases). The CDR3 has 15 amino acids. The V gene's germline CDR1 is LGHNA and CDR2 YNFKEQ. The ends were cut back, 1 base at V and 2 bases at J, with 12 bases in the middle. CDR3 sequence (DNA): TGTGCCAGCAGCCAAGGTGTGGGGGGAACCTACGAGCAGTACTTC. Its protein is CASSQGVGGTYEQYF.

This clonotype has more than one count but fewer than ten. The chain couples TRBV6-1 to TRBJ2-6; D is possibly TRBD1 (6 bases). This CDR3 is 14 amino acids long. Trimming left V 5 bases short and J 4 bases short, with 9 bases between. Germline CDR1 is MNHNS and CDR2 is SASEGT. CDR3 DNA: TGTGCCAGCAGTACCGGACAGGGGGCCAACGTCCTGACTTTC. The encoded protein is CASSTGQGANVLTF.

This clonotype was seen ten or more times. V usage is TRBV20-1 and J usage is TRBJ2-5; weak D call: TRBD2 (5 bases). The V end lost 0 bases, the J end lost 2 bases, and 10 bases lay between the germline ends. The germline V gene has CDR1 DFQATT and CDR2 SNEGSKA (reference sequence). This CDR3 comprises 14 residues. Here the CDR3 reads CSARDSAAQETQYF. The CDR3 nucleotides read TGCAGTGCTAGAGATAGCGCGGCACAAGAGACCCAGTACTTC.

The sample holds many counts of this clonotype. The V and J genes are TRBV5-1 and TRBJ1-3, with D possibly matching TRBD1 (6 bases). This CDR3 is built from 15 residues. The germline gives CDR1 SGHRS, CDR2 YFSETQ. Trimming removed 4 bases at V and 0 bases at J, with 11 bases between. The DNA of the CDR3 is TGCGCCAGCAGCCGGGGGGCCCTCTCTGGAAACACCATATATTTT. Residues: CASSRGALSGNTIYF.

V gene TRBV4-2 combines with J gene TRBJ2-2, with 14 bases identical to TRBD2. Trimming cost V 4 bases and J 1 base; bases outside gene matches: 5. CDR3 length: 18 residues. Germline loops: CDR1 LGHNA, CDR2 YNFKEQ. This chain's CDR3 is CASSRSGLAGGNTGELFF. For the CDR3, the DNA is TGTGCCAGCAGCCGGTCTGGACTAGCGGGGGGGAACACCGGGGAGCTGTTTTTT.

The CDR3 DNA reads as TGCAGCGTGGGGGACCCAGGGTTTGAAGCTTTCTTT. Protein sequence: CSVGDPGFEAFF. The rearrangement links TRBV29-1 to TRBJ1-1, with D possibly being TRBD1 (5 bases). The CDR3 totals 12 residues. V gave up 6 bases and J gave up 7 bases, with 15 bases separating them. Germline V gene sequence: CDR1 SQVTM, CDR2 ANQGSEA.

The gene calls are TRBV10-2 and TRBJ2-7; TRBD2 agrees at 14 bases. The CDR3 is made up of 14 amino acids. Per germline, CDR1 WSHSY and CDR2 SAAADI. V dropped 6 bases and J dropped 4; count of bases not matched to a gene: 2. CDR3 sequence reads: CASRGTSGGYEQYF. CDR3 sequence (DNA): TGCGCCAGCAGGGGGACTAGCGGGGGTTACGAGCAGTACTTC.

This clonotype was seen repeatedly, ten times or more. The V and J genes are TRBV12-3 or TRBV12-4 and TRBJ2-3; 7 bases line up with TRBD1. CDR3 length equals 15 residues. V trimming: 0 bases; J trimming: 2 bases; junction bases outside the gene matches: 2. The CDR3 DNA reads as TGTGCCAGCAGTTTAGCGGGACAGCCCACAGATACGCAGTATTTT. This translates into CASSLAGQPTDTQYF.

The chain combines TRBV5-1 with TRBJ1-6; possibly TRBD1 for D (5 bases). The CDR3 sequence is 14 residues long. Trimming stripped 0 bases from V and 9 bases from J, with 10 bases between. Germline V gene sequence: CDR1 SGHRS, CDR2 YFSETQ. Here the CDR3 DNA reads TGCGCCAGCAGCTTGGCCGGGGGAATTTCACCCCTCCACTTT. Translating gives CASSLAGGISPLHF. The full variable domain, its missing parts supplied by reference TRBV5-1 and TRBJ1-6, is KAGVTQTPRYLIKTRGQQVTLSCSPISGHRSVSWYQQTPGQGLQFLFEYFSETQRNKGNFPGRFSGRQFSNSRSEMNVSTLELGDSALYLCASSLAGGISPLHFGNGTRLTVT.